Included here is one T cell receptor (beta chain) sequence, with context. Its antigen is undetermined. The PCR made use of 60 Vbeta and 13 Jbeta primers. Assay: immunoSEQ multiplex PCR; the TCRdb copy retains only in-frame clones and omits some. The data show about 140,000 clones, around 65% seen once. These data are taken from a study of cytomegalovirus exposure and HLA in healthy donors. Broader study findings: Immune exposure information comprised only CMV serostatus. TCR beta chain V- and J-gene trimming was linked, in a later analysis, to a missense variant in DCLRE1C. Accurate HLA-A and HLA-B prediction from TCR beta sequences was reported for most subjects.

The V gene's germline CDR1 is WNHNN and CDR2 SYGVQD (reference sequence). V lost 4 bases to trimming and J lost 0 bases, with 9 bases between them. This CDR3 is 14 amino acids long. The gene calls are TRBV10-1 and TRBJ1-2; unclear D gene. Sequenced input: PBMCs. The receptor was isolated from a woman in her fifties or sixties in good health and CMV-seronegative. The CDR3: CASSVALANYGYTF. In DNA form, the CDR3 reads TGCGCCAGCAGTGTCGCCCTAGCTAACTATGGCTACACCTTC.